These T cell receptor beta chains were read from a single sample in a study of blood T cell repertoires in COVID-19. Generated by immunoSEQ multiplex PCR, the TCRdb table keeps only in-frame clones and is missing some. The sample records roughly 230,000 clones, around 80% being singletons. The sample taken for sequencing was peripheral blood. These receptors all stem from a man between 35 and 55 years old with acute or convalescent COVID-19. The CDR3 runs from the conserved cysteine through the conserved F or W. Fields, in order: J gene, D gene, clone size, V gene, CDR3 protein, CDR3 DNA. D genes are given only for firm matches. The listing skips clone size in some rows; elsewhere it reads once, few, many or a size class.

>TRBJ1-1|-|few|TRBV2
CASSDTKADTEAFF
TGTGCCAGCAGCGACACAAAAGCGGACACTGAAGCTTTCTTT
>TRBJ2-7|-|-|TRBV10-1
CASSEGSSYEQYF
TGCGCCAGCAGTGAGGGTAGCTCCTACGAGCAGTACTTC
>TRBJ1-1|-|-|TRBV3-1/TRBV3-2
CASSQEGLLQRGAFF
TGTGCCAGCAGCCAAGAAGGACTTCTCCAGCGGGGAGCTTTCTTT
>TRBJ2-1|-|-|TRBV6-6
CASTSGENYNEQFF
TGTGCCAGCACCTCTGGGGAGAACTACAATGAGCAGTTCTTC
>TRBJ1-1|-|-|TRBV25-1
CASIPGQNTEAFF
TGTGCCAGCATTCCAGGGCAGAACACTGAAGCTTTCTTT
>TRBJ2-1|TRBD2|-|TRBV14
CASSQLAGVLYNEQFF
TGTGCCAGCAGCCAATTAGCGGGAGTATTATACAATGAGCAGTTCTTC
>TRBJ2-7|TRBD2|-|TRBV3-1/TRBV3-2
CASSRSPGLAGGEQYF
TGTGCCAGCAGCCGGAGCCCGGGACTAGCGGGAGGCGAGCAGTACTTC
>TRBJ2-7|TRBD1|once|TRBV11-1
CASSLTGIYEQYF
TGTGCCAGCAGCTTGACAGGGATCTACGAGCAGTACTTC
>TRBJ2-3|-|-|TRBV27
CASSLDKVLRDTQYF
TGTGCCAGCAGTTTAGACAAGGTCTTGCGAGATACGCAGTATTTT
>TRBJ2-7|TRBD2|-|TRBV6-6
CASSWAGGPYEQYF
TGTGCCAGCAGTTGGGCGGGAGGGCCCTACGAGCAGTACTTC
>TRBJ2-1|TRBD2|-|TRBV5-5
CASSKDIRGLTDEQFF
TGTGCCAGCAGCAAGGACATACGGGGACTAACAGATGAGCAGTTCTTC
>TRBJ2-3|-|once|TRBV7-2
CASSLGTADTQYF
TGTGCCAGCAGCTTAGGGACAGCAGATACGCAGTATTTT
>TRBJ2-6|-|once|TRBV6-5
CASSTSSGANVLTF
TGTGCCAGCAGTACGAGCTCTGGGGCCAACGTCCTGACTTTC
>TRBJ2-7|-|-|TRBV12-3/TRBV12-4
CASSLTYEQYF
TGTGCCAGCAGTTTAACTTACGAGCAGTACTTC
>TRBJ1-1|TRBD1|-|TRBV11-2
CASSPGTGVGGNTEAFF
TGTGCCAGCAGCCCCGGGACAGGGGTAGGTGGGAACACTGAAGCTTTCTTT
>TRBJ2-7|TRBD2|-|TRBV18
CASSPTPTSGNYEQYF
TGTGCCAGCTCACCGACTCCGACTAGCGGGAACTACGAGCAGTACTTC
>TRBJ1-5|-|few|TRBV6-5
CASGQNSHQPQHF
TGTGCCAGCGGGCAAAACTCCCATCAGCCCCAGCATTTT
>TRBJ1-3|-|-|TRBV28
CASSFPGRGSGNTIYF
TGTGCCAGCAGTTTCCCGGGAAGAGGGAGTGGAAACACCATATATTTT
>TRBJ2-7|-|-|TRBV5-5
CASSFGTYEQYF
TGTGCCAGCAGCTTCGGGACCTACGAGCAGTACTTC
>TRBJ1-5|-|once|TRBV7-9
CASSLARDGNQPQHF
TGTGCCAGCAGCTTAGCGCGGGACGGGAATCAGCCCCAGCATTTT
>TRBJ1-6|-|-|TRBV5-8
CASSLDPHASPLHF
TGTGCCAGCAGCTTGGACCCCCACGCGTCACCCCTCCACTTT
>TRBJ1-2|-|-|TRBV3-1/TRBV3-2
CASSQLGGYTF
TGTGCCAGCAGCCAGCTAGGTGGCTACACCTTC
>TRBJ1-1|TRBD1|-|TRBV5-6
CASSLGQGAVNTEAFF
TGTGCCAGCAGCTTGGGACAGGGGGCAGTGAACACTGAAGCTTTCTTT
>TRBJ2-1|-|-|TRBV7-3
CASSLRGEDHNEQFF
TGTGCCAGCAGCTTAAGGGGGGAAGACCACAATGAGCAGTTCTTC
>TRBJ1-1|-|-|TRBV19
CASTGETEAFF
TGTGCCAGTACAGGGGAGACTGAAGCTTTCTTT
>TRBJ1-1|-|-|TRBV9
CASSIGRRTEAFF
TGTGCCAGCAGCATCGGGAGGCGCACTGAAGCTTTCTTT
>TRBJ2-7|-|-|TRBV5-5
CASSLDRELYDF
TGTGCCAGCAGCCTCGATAGGGAGCTTTACGACTTC
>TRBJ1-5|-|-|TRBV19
CASSYLYQPQHF
TGTGCCAGTAGTTATCTCTATCAGCCCCAGCATTTT
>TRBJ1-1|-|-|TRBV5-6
CASSPPSRAGDAFF
TGTGCCAGCAGCCCCCCTTCGAGGGCCGGAGATGCTTTCTTT
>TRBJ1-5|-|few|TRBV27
CAITGWGPRPYSNQPQHF
TGTGCCATCACCGGTTGGGGGCCGCGCCCTTATAGCAATCAGCCCCAGCATTTT
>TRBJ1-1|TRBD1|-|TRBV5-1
CASRISGTASNTEAFF
TGCGCCAGCCGAATCTCCGGGACAGCGAGTAACACTGAAGCTTTCTTT
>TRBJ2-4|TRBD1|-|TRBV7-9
CASSPGTGEKLAKNIQYF
TGTGCCAGCAGCCCCGGGACAGGGGAAAAACTCGCCAAAAACATTCAGTACTTC
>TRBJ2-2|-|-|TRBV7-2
CASSPLRANGELFF
TGTGCCAGCAGCCCGCTGAGGGCGAACGGGGAGCTGTTTTTT
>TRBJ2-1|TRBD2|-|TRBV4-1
CASSQAGLTSGSSEQFF
TGCGCCAGCAGTCAGGCGGGCTTGACTAGCGGGAGTTCTGAGCAGTTCTTC
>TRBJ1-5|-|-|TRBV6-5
CASIPTNRNQPQHF
TGTGCCAGCATCCCGACAAATCGCAATCAGCCCCAGCATTTT
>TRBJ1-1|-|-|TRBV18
CASSPTDRYTEAFF
TGTGCCAGCTCACCTACGGACAGATACACTGAAGCTTTCTTT
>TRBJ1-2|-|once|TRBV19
CASNPRGEKNYGYTF
TGTGCCAGTAATCCACGGGGGGAAAAAAACTATGGCTACACCTTC